The next 21 T cell receptor beta chains were all read from a single sample in a study of blood T cell repertoires in COVID-19. Assay used: immunoSEQ multiplex PCR; TCRdb lists only in-frame clones, some missing. The data contain about 51,000 clones, 91% of them singletons. The material sequenced was peripheral blood. These receptors originate from a man aged 45-60 years with acute or convalescent COVID-19.

The V gene is TRBV6-5, the J gene TRBJ1-1; 10 bases align to TRBD1. Germline V lookup: CDR1 MNHEY, CDR2 SVGAGI. The V segment lost 4 bases and the J segment 0 bases; nucleotides outside the gene matches: 5. There are 16 residues in the CDR3. In nucleotides, the CDR3 is TGTGCCAGCAGTTCCGGGACAGGGGTAATGAACACTGAAGCTTTCTTT. Residues: CASSSGTGVMNTEAFF.

The chain has TRBV1 and TRBJ1-6; the D segment call TRBD1 is taken from the table without a DNA check. TRBV1 is reported as a pseudogene. The CDR3 consists of 14 residues. CDR3 DNA sequence: TGCACCAGCAGCCAAGGTTCAGGGGGATCACCCCTCCACTTT. It codes for CTSSQGSGGSPLHF.

V is TRBV5-6 and J is TRBJ1-2; possible D gene TRBD1, 5 bases. V was shortened by 1 base and J by 8 bases, with 18 bases between the two germline ends. This CDR3 contains 15 residues. Germline V CDR1 and CDR2: SGHDT, YYEEEE. CDR3 sequence (DNA): TGTGCCAGCAGCTTGTCGTATGTGCAGGGTGTCGGCTACACCTTC. The encoded protein is CASSLSYVQGVGYTF. Drawing the rest from reference TRBV5-6 and TRBJ1-2, the complete variable domain is DAGVTQSPTHLIKTRGQQVTLRCSPKSGHDTVSWYQQALGQGPQFIFQYYEEEERQRGNFPDRFSGHQFPNYSSELNVNALLLGDSALYLCASSLSYVQGVGYTFGSGTRLTVV.

V is TRBV30 and J is TRBJ2-6; 7 nucleotides match TRBD2. The germline V gene encodes CDR1 GTSNPN and CDR2 SVGIG (reference sequence). The ends lost 3 bases at V and 4 bases at J; junction bases unmatched: 6. The CDR3 is 15 amino acids. The CDR3 sequence: CAWSLGGFGANVLTF. Here the CDR3 DNA reads TGTGCCTGGAGCTTGGGGGGGTTCGGGGCCAACGTCCTGACTTTC. The full variable domain, in which reference TRBV30 and TRBJ2-6 provide the parts outside the CDR3, is SQTIHQWPATLVQPVGSPLSLECTVEGTSNPNLYWYRQAAGRGLQLLFYSVGIGQISSEVPQNLSASRPQDRQFILSSKKLLLSDSGFYLCAWSLGGFGANVLTFGAGSRLTVL.

V is TRBV6-6 and J is TRBJ1-2, with D perhaps matching TRBD1 (5 bases). The V end was cut by 2 bases, the J end by 2 bases, with 15 bases between. Germline assignment: CDR1 MNHNY and CDR2 SVGAGI (reference sequence). There are 16 residues in the CDR3. The CDR3 loop reads CASSYSGGERNYGYTF. The CDR3 nucleotides read TGTGCCAGCAGTTACAGCGGGGGGGAAAGGAACTATGGCTACACCTTC.

In its sample, this clone was seen a few times. The chain joins TRBV12-3 or TRBV12-4 to TRBJ2-2; unclear D gene. V was clipped by 8 bases and J by 0 bases, with 7 bases between them. The CDR3 consists of 13 residues. The CDR3 is CASQIANTGELFF. CDR3 nucleotides: TGTGCCAGCCAAATAGCGAACACCGGGGAGCTGTTTTTT.

The chain combines TRBV6-5 with TRBJ2-7; tentatively, D is TRBD2 (5 bases). This CDR3 comprises 13 residues. Trimming took 6 bases from V and 6 from J, leaving 15 bases between them. The V gene's germline CDR1 is MNHEY and CDR2 SVGAGI. CDR3 coding DNA: TGTGCCAGCAGCCCAGGACCGGGGTTCGAGCAGTACTTC. Translating gives CASSPGPGFEQYF.

The CDR3 here is CASRDRYSNQPQHF. CDR3 DNA sequence: TGTGCCAGTAGGGACAGGTATAGCAATCAGCCCCAGCATTTT. V and J are TRBV19 and TRBJ1-5; 7 bases fit TRBD1. Germline CDR1 and CDR2: LNHDA and SQIVND (reference sequence). The CDR3 spans 14 residues. Losses at the gene ends were 6 bases for V and 0 bases for J; bases not matched to a gene: 2.

The chain uses TRBV7-2 and TRBJ2-6, with D possibly being TRBD2 (5 bases). Germline V gene data show CDR1 as SGHTA and CDR2 as FQGNSA. There are 15 residues in the CDR3. V lost 4 bases to trimming and J lost 0 bases, with 7 bases between them. The CDR3 sequence is CASSSRGSGANVLTF. CDR3 DNA: TGTGCCAGCAGCTCCCGGGGCTCTGGGGCCAACGTCCTGACTTTC.

CDR3 DNA sequence: TGTGCCAGCAACAACGCTGGAGATACGCAGTATTTT. Its translation: CASNNAGDTQYF. The chain carries TRBV6-5 and TRBJ2-3; D gene ambiguous. The CDR3 is made up of 12 amino acids. Germline CDR1 and CDR2: MNHEY and SVGAGI. Deletions cut 7 bases from V and 5 bases from J, with 10 bases between.

A remark on this clone: At one end the junction does not follow the germline gene, possibly because of a read error. This chain uses TRBV3-1 (or the pseudogene TRBV3-2) with TRBJ1-5; a possible D gene is TRBD1 (6 bases). Per the germline V gene, CDR1 is LGHDT and CDR2 is YNNKEL (reference sequence). The length of the CDR3 is 14 residues. CDR3 DNA: TGTGCCAGCAGCCAAACAGGGACCGGGCAGCCCCGGCATTTT. Its translation: CASSQTGTGQPRHF.

This chain links TRBV4-1 with TRBJ1-4; D might be TRBD1 (5 bases). CDR3 length equals 16 residues. Germline assignment: CDR1 MGHRA and CDR2 YSYEKL. Trimming removed 4 bases from V and 4 bases from J, with 16 bases in between. CDR3 sequence reads: CASSLGVQAINEKLFF. CDR3 DNA sequence: TGCGCCAGCAGCCTAGGCGTACAGGCCATTAATGAAAAACTGTTTTTT.

The chain has TRBV7-2 and TRBJ1-4; 7 bases align to TRBD1. This CDR3 contains 17 residues. The J segment lost 6 bases and the V segment lost 2 bases, leaving 12 bases of the junction unmatched. From germline, CDR1 is SGHTA and CDR2 FQGNSA. This chain's CDR3 is CASSLRPAQGRYEKLFF. Here the CDR3 DNA reads TGTGCCAGCAGCTTAAGACCTGCACAGGGGCGGTATGAAAAACTGTTTTTT.

In DNA form, the CDR3 reads TGTGCCAGCAGCTTAGGACTAGCGGGTTTTTACAATGAGCAGTTCTTC. It translates to CASSLGLAGFYNEQFF. The chain is built from TRBV11-2 and TRBJ2-1, with 10 bases that match TRBD2. The CDR3 is 16 residues long. From germline, CDR1 is SGHAT and CDR2 FQNNGV. With V trimmed by 1 base and J by 4 bases, 4 bases remained unmatched. The variable domain in full, with the rest retrieved from reference TRBV11-2 and TRBJ2-1, is EAGVAQSPRYKIIEKRQSVAFWCNPISGHATLYWYQQILGQGPKLLIQFQNNGVVDDSQLPKDRFSAERLKGVDSTLKIQPAKLEDSAVYLCASSLGLAGFYNEQFFGPGTRLTVL.

The rearrangement joins TRBV18 to TRBJ2-6; D may be TRBD1 (5 bases). The CDR3 sequence is 19 residues long. V lost 1 base and J 2 bases, leaving 18 bases between the germline ends. Germline assignment: CDR1 KGHSH and CDR2 LQKENI. DNA of the CDR3: TGTGCCAGCTCACCACGGGGCCAGGGCGCATACACTGGGGCCAACGTCCTGACTTTC. Its translation: CASSPRGQGAYTGANVLTF.

This sequence joins TRBV19 and TRBJ1-6; TRBD1 agrees at 7 bases. V lost 5 bases to trimming and J lost 5 bases; unmatched junction nucleotides: 15. The germline V gene encodes CDR1 LNHDA and CDR2 SQIVND (reference sequence). There are 18 residues in the CDR3. The DNA of the CDR3 is TGTGCCAGTAGTCAGCTTGTGACAGGGTTCTCGGATAATTCACCCCTCCACTTT. Translation: CASSQLVTGFSDNSPLHF.

The V and J genes are TRBV24-1 and TRBJ2-3; weak D call: TRBD2 (7 bases). CDR1 and CDR2 (germline): KGHDR, SFDVKD. The CDR3 length is 16 residues. V was trimmed by 3 bases and J by 0 bases, leaving 12 bases between them. The CDR3 reads CATSDLRGASTDTQYF. The CDR3 bases are TGTGCCACCAGTGATCTTCGGGGGGCTAGCACAGATACGCAGTATTTT.

This chain uses TRBV5-8 with TRBJ1-1; 8 bases line up with TRBD1. J was trimmed by 6 bases and V by 4 bases; bases with no gene match: 8. CDR1 and CDR2 from the germline V gene are SGHTS and YDEGEE. The CDR3 runs 14 residues. CDR3 in DNA: TGTGCCAGCAGCCGATCCAGGGGGCTCGCTGAAGCTTTCTTT. Its translation: CASSRSRGLAEAFF.

The chain uses TRBV19 and TRBJ2-2, with TRBD1 identical over 7 bases. CDR1 and CDR2 from the germline V gene are LNHDA and SQIVND (reference sequence). V shed 6 bases and J 0 bases; nucleotides not matched to a gene: 10. This CDR3 is built from 17 residues. The CDR3 spells CASRSIDRASNTGELFF. The CDR3 DNA reads as TGTGCCAGTAGATCGATCGACAGGGCTTCGAACACCGGGGAGCTGTTTTTT.

The chain couples TRBV12-2 to TRBJ1-4; TRBD1, the D gene given by the table, was not confirmed from the DNA. TRBV12-2 is a listed pseudogene. There are 14 residues in the CDR3. CDR3 residues: CASPGQATREKLFF. CDR3 sequence (DNA): TGTGCAAGTCCGGGACAGGCGACCAGAGAAAAACTGTTTTTT.

V usage is TRBV2 and J usage is TRBJ1-6; tentative D call: TRBD1 (5 bases). The CDR3 contains 14 residues. Trimming removed 6 bases from V and 7 bases from J, with 13 bases in between. Germline V CDR1 and CDR2: SNHLY, FYNNEI. This CDR3 reads CASSLGGRNSPLHF. CDR3 nucleotide sequence: TGTGCCAGCAGCCTCGGGGGGAGGAATTCACCCCTCCACTTT.